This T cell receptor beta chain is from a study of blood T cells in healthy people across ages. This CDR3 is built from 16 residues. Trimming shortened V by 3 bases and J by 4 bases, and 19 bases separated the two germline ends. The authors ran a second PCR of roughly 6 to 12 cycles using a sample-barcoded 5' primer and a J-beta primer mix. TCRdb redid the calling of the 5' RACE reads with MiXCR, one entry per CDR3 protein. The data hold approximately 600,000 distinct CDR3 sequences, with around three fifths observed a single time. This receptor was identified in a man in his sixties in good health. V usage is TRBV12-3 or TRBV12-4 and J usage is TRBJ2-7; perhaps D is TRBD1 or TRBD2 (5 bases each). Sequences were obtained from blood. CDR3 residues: CASSLGTGSLFYEQYF. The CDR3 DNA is TGTGCCAGCAGTTTGGGGACGGGTTCCCTTTTTTACGAGCAGTACTTC.